What follows are 10 T cell receptor beta chains derived from one specimen sequenced in a study of blood T cell repertoires in COVID-19. Here immunoSEQ multiplex PCR was the method, and the copy in TCRdb shows in-frame clones only, minus some. The repertoire holds 210,000 or so clones, with roughly 80% as singletons. What was sequenced was peripheral blood. Receptors originate from a man aged 50 or older who had recovered from COVID-19.

The chain carries TRBV11-2 and TRBJ2-2, with TRBD2 matching over 8 bases. This CDR3 contains 16 residues. Germline V gives CDR1 SGHAT, CDR2 FQNNGV. V lost 1 base to trimming and J lost 5 bases; unmatched junction nucleotides: 6. CDR3 DNA: TGTGCCAGCAGCTTAGGTCCGGGAGGGCGGACCGGGGAGCTGTTTTTT. Translating it yields CASSLGPGGRTGELFF.

The V call is TRBV19, the J call TRBJ1-5; D is unresolved. The germline V and J ends were trimmed by 2 bases and 0 bases, with 14 bases remaining between them. CDR3 length: 17 amino acids. Germline assignment: CDR1 LNHDA and CDR2 SQIVND (reference sequence). CDR3 sequence: CASSINRVLNSNQPQHF. The CDR3 nucleotides are TGTGCCAGTAGTATAAACCGGGTCTTAAATAGCAATCAGCCCCAGCATTTT. The complete variable domain, with remaining parts taken from reference TRBV19 and TRBJ1-5, reads DGGITQSPKYLFRKEGQNVTLSCEQNLNHDAMYWYRQDPGQGLRLIYYSQIVNDFQKGDIAEGYSVSREKKESFPLTVTSAQKNPTAFYLCASSINRVLNSNQPQHFGDGTRLSIL.

The V gene is TRBV5-1, the J gene TRBJ2-1, with TRBD2 identical over 12 bases. CDR1 and CDR2 (germline): SGHRS, YFSETQ. The ends lost 7 bases at V and 6 bases at J; junction bases unmatched: 8. The CDR3 runs to 15 residues. As DNA, the CDR3 is TGCGCCAGCGGCCTTCAACTAGCGGGAGGCAATGAGCAGTTCTTC. It encodes CASGLQLAGGNEQFF.

The genes are TRBV27 and TRBJ2-7; 9 nucleotides agree with TRBD1. J was trimmed by 6 bases and V by 6 bases; bases with no gene match: 6. In germline, CDR1 is MNHEY, CDR2 SMNVEV (reference sequence). This CDR3 spans 13 amino acids. The DNA of the CDR3 is TGTGCCAGCAGACGGGACAGGGAACTCGAGCAGTACTTC. It encodes CASRRDRELEQYF.

This clone was observed a single time. The V gene is TRBV5-4, the J gene TRBJ2-1, with 9 bases identical to TRBD1. Losses at the gene ends were 4 bases for V and 7 bases for J; bases not matched to a gene: 9. Germline V gene sequence: CDR1 SGHNT, CDR2 YYREEE (reference sequence). The CDR3 runs to 15 residues. The CDR3 DNA follows: TGTGCCAGCAGCCCGAGGTTGGGACAGGGAAATGAGCAGTTCTTC. Translation: CASSPRLGQGNEQFF.

A single count supports this clone. J is TRBJ1-2 and V is TRBV3-1 (or the pseudogene TRBV3-2); D unresolved. The CDR3 runs 15 residues. The V end was cut by 2 bases, the J end by 5 bases, with 15 bases between. Germline V gene data show CDR1 as LGHDT and CDR2 as YNNKEL (reference sequence). This CDR3 is CASSQPQAGWYGYTF. DNA of the CDR3: TGTGCCAGCAGCCAACCTCAGGCGGGCTGGTATGGCTACACCTTC.

This sequence joins TRBV2 and TRBJ2-3; 10 bases match TRBD2. V was clipped by 6 bases and J by 9 bases; unmatched bases: 12. There are 15 residues in the CDR3. Germline CDR1 SNHLY, CDR2 FYNNEI. The CDR3 reads CASRGKLAGLVTQYF. CDR3 in DNA: TGTGCCAGCAGGGGGAAACTAGCGGGACTTGTCACGCAGTATTTT.

The chain employs TRBV19 and TRBJ2-3, with 9 bases fitting TRBD1. Germline CDR1 is LNHDA and CDR2 is SQIVND (reference sequence). This CDR3 is 15 amino acids long. V lost 4 bases, J lost 6 bases, and 8 bases stayed unmatched. The CDR3 protein is CASSTDRGGRDTQYF. The CDR3 DNA follows: TGTGCCAGTAGTACGGACAGGGGTGGACGTGATACGCAGTATTTT.

This rearrangement joins TRBV2 to TRBJ1-1; D gene unclear. Trimming removed 2 bases from V and 4 bases from J, with 8 bases in between. CDR3 length: 13 residues. CDR1 is SNHLY and CDR2 is FYNNEI in the germline V gene. This chain's CDR3 is CASSELGGTEAFF. The CDR3 nucleotides read TGTGCCAGCAGTGAACTGGGAGGCACTGAAGCTTTCTTT.

The chain couples TRBV15 to TRBJ2-1; TRBD2 agrees at 9 bases. Germline V lookup: CDR1 LNHNV, CDR2 YYDKDF (reference sequence). V dropped 0 bases and J dropped 4; count of bases not matched to a gene: 13. The CDR3 runs to 19 residues. The CDR3 sequence is CATSRDGWRREGRYNEQFF. DNA of the CDR3: TGTGCCACCAGCAGAGATGGGTGGAGGCGGGAGGGCCGGTACAATGAGCAGTTCTTC.